The next 17 T cell receptor beta chains were all read from a single sample in a study of T cell repertoires in cytomegalovirus infection. TCRdb analysed the reads with MiXCR anew, one entry per CDR3 protein. The sample holds 680,000 or so distinct CDR3 sequences; 35% are singletons and the top ten take under 3.5%. The material sequenced was PBMCs. These receptors were taken from a human donor in good health (CMV status not recorded). Some clones in this sample may be carry-over from other donors' samples.

The rearrangement joins TRBV20-1 to TRBJ2-7; TRBD1 is a possible D gene (6 bases). Germline V CDR1 and CDR2: DFQATT, SNEGSKA (reference sequence). Trimming stripped 5 bases from V and 6 bases from J, with 14 bases between. The CDR3 spans 12 residues. CDR3 loop: CSAPTGFGEQYF. The CDR3 region has the DNA TGCAGTGCTCCCACAGGGTTCGGCGAGCAGTACTTC.

This clonotype occurred many times. J is TRBJ2-7 and V is TRBV7-2; 12 bases align to TRBD2. The ends lost 4 bases at V and 2 bases at J; junction bases unmatched: 6. Germline V gives CDR1 SGHTA, CDR2 FQGNSA. The CDR3 loop spans 16 amino acids. This CDR3 reads CASSSRLAGETYEQYF. DNA for the CDR3: TGTGCCAGCAGCTCTCGACTAGCGGGAGAAACCTACGAGCAGTACTTC.

The chain links TRBV30 to TRBJ2-3; D is ambiguous. The germline V and J ends were trimmed by 8 bases and 4 bases, with 16 bases remaining between them. Per germline, CDR1 GTSNPN and CDR2 SVGIG (reference sequence). The length of the CDR3 is 13 residues. CDR3 DNA sequence: TGTGCCGGCGGTTTAATTGGGGCAGATACGCAGTATTTT. The encoded protein is CAGGLIGADTQYF.

The J gene is TRBJ1-6, the V gene TRBV7-4, with 11 nucleotides matching TRBD1. The V gene's germline CDR1 is SGHVT and CDR2 SQSDAQ. V shed 2 bases, J shed 14 bases, and the junction held 11 bases outside the gene matches. CDR3 length: 16 amino acids. In nucleotides, the CDR3 is TGTGCCAGCAGCTTACAATCCGGGACAGGGGGTAGTTCCCTCCACTTT. Translation gives CASSLQSGTGGSSLHF.

The table lists this clonotype with a few counts. For the CDR3, the DNA is TGTGCCAGCAGCGTGAACAGTCCCACTGAAGCTTTCTTT. The encoded protein is CASSVNSPTEAFF. This chain joins TRBV9 and TRBJ1-1, with D unresolved. With 2 bases removed from V and 4 bases from J, the gap between germline ends came to 9 bases. Germline V gene lookup returns CDR1 SGDLS and CDR2 YYNGEE. The CDR3 runs 13 residues.

This clonotype was picked up one time. V is TRBV11-2 and J is TRBJ2-7, with TRBD1 identical over 12 bases. The CDR3 sequence is 16 residues long. V lost 0 bases and J lost 9; bases outside the gene matches: 9. From germline, CDR1 is SGHAT and CDR2 FQNNGV. The CDR3 DNA reads as TGTGCCAGCAGCTTAGAAGTACCGGGACAGGGGGCGGTGCAGTACTTC. Amino acid sequence: CASSLEVPGQGAVQYF.

This chain joins TRBV11-2 and TRBJ1-1; D perhaps matches TRBD1 (6 bases). This CDR3 spans 15 amino acids. V was pared by 6 bases and J by 4 bases, with 18 bases between. Germline CDR1 is SGHAT and CDR2 is FQNNGV. As DNA, the CDR3 is TGTGCCAGCAGAATCTGGGGGGCGCGGGGCACTGAAGCTTTCTTT. It yields the protein CASRIWGARGTEAFF.

This clonotype was observed at least ten times. The J gene is TRBJ2-1, the V gene TRBV7-2; a possible D gene is TRBD2 (6 bases). This CDR3 region has 12 residues. CDR1 is SGHTA and CDR2 is FQGNSA in the germline V gene. V lost 5 bases, J lost 6 bases, and 8 bases lay in between. The CDR3 region has the DNA TGTGCCAGCAGCCAGACTAGCAATGAGCAGTTCTTC. Encoded protein: CASSQTSNEQFF.

V gene TRBV7-8 combines with J gene TRBJ2-1; D is unresolved. The CDR3 spans 14 residues. Germline assignment: CDR1 SGHVS and CDR2 FQNEAQ. The V end was cut by 4 bases, the J end by 10 bases, with 17 bases between. CDR3 amino acids: CASSYGRIHVEQFF. The CDR3 region has the DNA TGTGCCAGCAGCTACGGACGGATCCATGTGGAGCAGTTCTTC.

The V gene is TRBV25-1, the J gene TRBJ2-5; tentatively, D is TRBD2 (6 bases). This CDR3 is 15 amino acids long. Trimming left V 8 bases short and J 3 bases short, with 19 bases between. In germline, CDR1 is MGHDK, CDR2 SYGVNS. The CDR3 DNA reads as TGTGCCAGCGCCCCAGGGACTGCCTATGAAGAGACCCAGTACTTC. The encoded protein is CASAPGTAYEETQYF. The variable domain in full, with the rest retrieved from reference TRBV25-1 and TRBJ2-5, is EADIYQTPRYLVIGTGKKITLECSQTMGHDKMYWYQQDPGMELHLIHYSYGVNSTEKGDLSSESTVSRIRTEHFPLTLESARPSHTSQYLCASAPGTAYEETQYFGPGTRLLVL.

The sample holds a few counts of this clonotype. This chain connects TRBV10-3 to TRBJ2-7; D may be TRBD2 (6 bases). CDR1 is ENHRY and CDR2 is SYGVKD in the germline V gene. Deletions cut 0 bases from V and 0 bases from J, with 9 bases between. The CDR3 is 15 amino acids. As DNA, the CDR3 is TGTGCCATCAGTGAGTCGCCCGGGAGCTCCTACGAGCAGTACTTC. Its protein is CAISESPGSSYEQYF.

The table lists this clonotype with a few counts. This chain uses TRBV7-2 with TRBJ1-4; D is uncertain. The CDR3 is 15 residues long. Trimming removed 1 base from V and 0 bases from J, with 6 bases in between. The V gene's germline CDR1 is SGHTA and CDR2 FQGNSA. The CDR3 sequence: CASSLVLATNEKLFF. The DNA for the CDR3 is TGTGCCAGCAGCTTAGTTCTTGCAACTAATGAAAAACTGTTTTTT.

CDR3 amino acids: CASSFVRDEQYF. For the CDR3, the DNA is TGTGCCAGCAGCTTCGTTCGCGACGAGCAGTACTTC. The chain joins TRBV7-9 to TRBJ2-7; D remains ambiguous. Per the germline V gene, CDR1 is SEHNR and CDR2 is FQNEAQ (reference sequence). This CDR3 has 12 amino acids. Trimming cost V 3 bases and J 5 bases, with 8 bases left between them.

This clonotype was recorded once. The rearrangement uses TRBV20-1 and TRBJ2-1; D call uncertain. Germline CDR1 is DFQATT and CDR2 is SNEGSKA (reference sequence). The V end lost 8 bases, the J end lost 0 bases, and 11 bases lay between the germline ends. The CDR3 consists of 13 residues. The CDR3 nucleotides read TGCAGTTGCTGGAAAAGCTCCTACAATGAGCAGTTCTTC. This sequence encodes CSCWKSSYNEQFF.

A single count supports this clonotype. With a much larger clone just one base away, this may be a read error. Since no conserved phenylalanine or tryptophan closes the CDR3, a read error is the likely cause. The chain uses TRBV18 and TRBJ2-7; D is possibly TRBD1 or TRBD2 (5 bases each). CDR1 and CDR2 from the germline V gene are KGHSH and LQKENI. This CDR3 is 15 amino acids long. Trimming took off 6 bases at V and 6 bases at J, with 21 bases between the two ends. The CDR3 loop reads CASSQIEGTRGEQYL. CDR3 in DNA: TGTGCCAGCTCCCAAATAGAGGGTACGAGGGGCGAGCAGTACTTA.

V is TRBV4-2 and J is TRBJ2-7; tentative D call: TRBD2 (6 bases). This CDR3 is built from 16 residues. V lost 0 bases and J lost 0, with 12 bases in between. Germline loops: CDR1 LGHNA, CDR2 YNFKEQ. The CDR3 DNA is TGTGCCAGCAGCCAAGATACGGGGGAGAGCTCCTACGAGCAGTACTTC. Encoded protein: CASSQDTGESSYEQYF.

The chain uses TRBV7-6 and TRBJ2-2; D unresolved. Germline-derived CDR1 and CDR2 are SGHVS and FNYEAQ. This CDR3 region has 14 residues. The V and J ends lost 1 base and 0 bases respectively, with 3 bases between them. The CDR3 spells CASSLESNTGELFF. The CDR3 DNA reads as TGTGCCAGCAGCTTAGAATCGAACACCGGGGAGCTGTTTTTT.